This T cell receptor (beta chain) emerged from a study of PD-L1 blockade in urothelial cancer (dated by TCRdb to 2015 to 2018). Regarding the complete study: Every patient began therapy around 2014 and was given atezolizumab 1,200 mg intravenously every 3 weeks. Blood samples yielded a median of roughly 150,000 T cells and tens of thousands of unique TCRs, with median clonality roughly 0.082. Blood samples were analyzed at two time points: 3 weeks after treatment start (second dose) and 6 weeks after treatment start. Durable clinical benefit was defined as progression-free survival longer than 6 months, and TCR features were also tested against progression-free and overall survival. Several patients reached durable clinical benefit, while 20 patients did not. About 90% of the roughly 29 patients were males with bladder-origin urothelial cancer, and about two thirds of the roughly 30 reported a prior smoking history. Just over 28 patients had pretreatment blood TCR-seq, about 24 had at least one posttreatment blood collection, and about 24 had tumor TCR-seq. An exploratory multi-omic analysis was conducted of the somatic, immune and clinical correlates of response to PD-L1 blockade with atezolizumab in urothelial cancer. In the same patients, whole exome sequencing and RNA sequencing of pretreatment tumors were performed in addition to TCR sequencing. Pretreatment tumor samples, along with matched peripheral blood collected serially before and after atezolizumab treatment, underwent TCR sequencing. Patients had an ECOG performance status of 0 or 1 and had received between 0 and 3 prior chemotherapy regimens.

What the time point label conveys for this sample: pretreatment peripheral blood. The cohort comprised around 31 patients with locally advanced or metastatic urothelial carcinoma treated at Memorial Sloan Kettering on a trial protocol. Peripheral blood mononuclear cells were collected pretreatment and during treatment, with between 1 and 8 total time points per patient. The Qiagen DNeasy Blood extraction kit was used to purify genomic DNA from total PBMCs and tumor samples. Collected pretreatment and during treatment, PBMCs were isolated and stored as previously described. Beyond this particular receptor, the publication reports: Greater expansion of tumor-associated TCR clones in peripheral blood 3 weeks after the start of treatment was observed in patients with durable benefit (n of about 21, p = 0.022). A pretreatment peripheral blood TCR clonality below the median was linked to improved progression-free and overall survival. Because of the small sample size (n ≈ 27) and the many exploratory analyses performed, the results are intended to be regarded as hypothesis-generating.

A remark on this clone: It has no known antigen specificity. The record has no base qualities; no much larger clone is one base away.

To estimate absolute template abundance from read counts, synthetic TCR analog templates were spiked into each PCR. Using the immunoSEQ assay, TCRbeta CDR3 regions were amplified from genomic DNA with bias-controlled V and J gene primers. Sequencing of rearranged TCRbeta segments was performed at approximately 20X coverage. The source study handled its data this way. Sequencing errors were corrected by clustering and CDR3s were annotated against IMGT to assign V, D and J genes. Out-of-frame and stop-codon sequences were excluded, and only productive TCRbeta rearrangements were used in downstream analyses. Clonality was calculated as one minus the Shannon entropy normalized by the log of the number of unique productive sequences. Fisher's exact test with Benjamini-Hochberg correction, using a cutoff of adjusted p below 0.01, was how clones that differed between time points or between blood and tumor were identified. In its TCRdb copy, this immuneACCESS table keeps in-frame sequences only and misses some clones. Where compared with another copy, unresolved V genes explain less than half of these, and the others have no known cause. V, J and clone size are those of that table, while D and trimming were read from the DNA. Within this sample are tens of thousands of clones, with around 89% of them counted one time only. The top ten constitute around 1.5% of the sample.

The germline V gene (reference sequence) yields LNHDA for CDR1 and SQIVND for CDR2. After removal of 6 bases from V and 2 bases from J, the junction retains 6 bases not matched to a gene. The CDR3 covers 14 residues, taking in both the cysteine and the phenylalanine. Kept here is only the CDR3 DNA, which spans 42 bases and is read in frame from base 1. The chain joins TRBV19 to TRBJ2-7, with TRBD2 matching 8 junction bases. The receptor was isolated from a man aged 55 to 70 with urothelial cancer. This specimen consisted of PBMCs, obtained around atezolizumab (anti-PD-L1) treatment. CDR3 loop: CASRERGTTYEQYF. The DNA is TGTGCCAGTAGGGAGCGGGGGACCACCTACGAGCAGTACTTC.